Below, 19 T cell receptor beta chains from the same sample are listed, as sequenced in a study of blood T cell repertoires in COVID-19. Using immunoSEQ multiplex PCR, the repertoire was profiled, and TCRdb retains in-frame clones only, with some absent. The profile covers about 240,000 clones, with around 81% appearing a single time and 7.5% to 8% taken by the ten largest. Sequences were obtained from peripheral blood. Receptors were obtained from a woman older than 75 with COVID-19, enrolled during active disease.

The gene calls are TRBV3-1 (or the pseudogene TRBV3-2) and TRBJ1-3; D is unresolved. Germline CDR1 and CDR2: LGHDT and YNNKEL (reference sequence). The CDR3 spans 15 residues. The V end lost 2 bases, the J end lost 1 base, and 9 bases lay between the germline ends. The CDR3 bases are TGTGCCAGCAGCCAATACCCAGATTCTGGAAACACCATATATTTT. This encodes CASSQYPDSGNTIYF.

The J gene is TRBJ2-2, the V gene TRBV7-3, with TRBD2 matching over 7 bases. The CDR3 loop spans 15 amino acids. The germline V gene has CDR1 SGHTA and CDR2 FQGTGA. V shed 2 bases, J shed 4 bases, and the junction held 4 bases outside the gene matches. In DNA form, the CDR3 reads TGTGCCAGCAGCTTATTGGGCGGGGGCACCGGGGAGCTGTTTTTT. Translating gives CASSLLGGGTGELFF.

The rearrangement uses TRBV14 and TRBJ1-1; 7 bases align to TRBD1. V lost 6 bases and J lost 4; bases outside the gene matches: 11. The CDR3 consists of 15 residues. Germline V gives CDR1 SGHDN, CDR2 FVKESK. For the CDR3, the DNA is TGTGCCAGCAGACTTAGTACAGGGGTGGCCACTGAAGCTTTCTTT. It specifies CASRLSTGVATEAFF.

The V call is TRBV9, the J call TRBJ1-2; 11 bases are a match to TRBD1. The V segment lost 4 bases and the J segment 2 bases; nucleotides outside the gene matches: 10. The CDR3 has 17 amino acids. Germline CDR1 SGDLS, CDR2 YYNGEE. For the CDR3, the DNA is TGTGCCAGCAGCCCCGGACAGGGGGCTTGGTTCAACTATGGCTACACCTTC. The encoded protein is CASSPGQGAWFNYGYTF.

This chain connects TRBV6-2 or TRBV6-3 to TRBJ2-1; 12 bases line up with TRBD2. The CDR3 has 15 amino acids. Germline CDR1 is MNHEY and CDR2 is SVGEGT. Unmatched junction bases numbered 8, after V lost 6 bases and J lost 8 bases. CDR3: CASSPGGLAGHEQFF. The CDR3 DNA sequence: TGTGCCAGCAGCCCCGGAGGACTAGCGGGACATGAGCAGTTCTTC.

This chain joins TRBV19 and TRBJ1-5; no clear D gene. V was cut by 0 bases and J by 0 bases, with 6 bases left in between. The CDR3 totals 15 residues. The germline CDR1 and CDR2 sequences are LNHDA and SQIVND (reference sequence). The CDR3 is CASSIEVYSNQPQHF. The CDR3 nucleotides are TGTGCCAGTAGTATAGAAGTCTATAGCAATCAGCCCCAGCATTTT.

V and J are TRBV19 and TRBJ2-6; TRBD1 matches at 10 bases. Germline CDR1 reads LNHDA; CDR2 reads SQIVND (reference sequence). The ends lost 10 bases at V and 3 bases at J; junction bases unmatched: 12. The CDR3 has 17 residues. CDR3: CATALETGGGGANVLTF. The CDR3 nucleotides are TGTGCCACCGCATTGGAGACAGGGGGCGGTGGGGCCAACGTCCTGACTTTC. Together with reference TRBV19 and TRBJ2-6, the CDR3 gives the full variable domain: DGGITQSPKYLFRKEGQNVTLSCEQNLNHDAMYWYRQDPGQGLRLIYYSQIVNDFQKGDIAEGYSVSREKKESFPLTVTSAQKNPTAFYLCATALETGGGGANVLTFGAGSRLTVL.

This clone was seen a few times. The chain uses TRBV19 and TRBJ1-2; D call uncertain. Germline V CDR1 and CDR2: LNHDA, SQIVND (reference sequence). Trimming removed 10 bases at V and 5 bases at J, with 17 bases between. The CDR3 covers 13 residues. CDR3 residues: CATKRETTYGYTF. The DNA of the CDR3 is TGTGCCACCAAGAGGGAAACAACTTATGGCTACACCTTC.

The chain is built from TRBV11-2 and TRBJ2-1; 11 bases line up with TRBD2. V shed 3 bases, J shed 2 bases, and the junction held 6 bases outside the gene matches. CDR1 SGHAT and CDR2 FQNNGV come from the germline V gene. CDR3 size: 17 residues. CDR3 amino acids: CASSFSGRASPYNEQFF. In DNA form, the CDR3 reads TGTGCCAGCAGCTTTAGCGGGAGGGCTTCACCCTACAATGAGCAGTTCTTC.

This chain joins TRBV24-1 and TRBJ2-7; TRBD1 agrees at 9 bases. Germline CDR1 KGHDR, CDR2 SFDVKD. The CDR3 extends over 13 amino acids. V lost 9 bases and J lost 0; bases outside the gene matches: 2. CDR3 sequence reads: CATGQGSSYEQYF. As DNA, the CDR3 is TGTGCCACCGGACAGGGGTCCTCCTACGAGCAGTACTTC.

The chain combines TRBV28 with TRBJ2-7; a weak D match, TRBD2 (5 bases). The length of the CDR3 is 15 residues. Germline CDR1 MDHEN, CDR2 SYDVKM. V lost 3 bases to trimming and J lost 5 bases, with 17 bases between them. The CDR3: CASSLRAPVKDEQYF. The CDR3 DNA follows: TGTGCCAGCAGTTTGAGGGCGCCCGTAAAGGACGAGCAGTACTTC.

The chain recombines TRBV15 with TRBJ2-3; the D gene is possibly TRBD1 (6 bases). V gave up 3 bases and J gave up 2 bases, with 15 bases separating them. The germline CDR1 and CDR2 sequences are LNHNV and YYDKDF (reference sequence). The CDR3 contains 16 residues. The CDR3 reads CATSSDSDRFTDTQYF. Here the CDR3 DNA reads TGTGCCACCAGCAGCGACTCGGACAGATTCACAGATACGCAGTATTTT.

Here the CDR3 DNA reads TGCGCCAGCAGCAGGGACAGGGGAATGGAGACCCAGTACTTC. It is translated as CASSRDRGMETQYF. The J gene is TRBJ2-5, the V gene TRBV5-1; 10 nucleotides align to TRBD1. This CDR3 is 14 amino acids long. Germline assignment: CDR1 SGHRS and CDR2 YFSETQ. V was pared by 4 bases and J by 5 bases, with 5 bases of the junction left unmatched. Full variable domain (remainder filled in from reference TRBV5-1 and TRBJ2-5): KAGVTQTPRYLIKTRGQQVTLSCSPISGHRSVSWYQQTPGQGLQFLFEYFSETQRNKGNFPGRFSGRQFSNSRSEMNVSTLELGDSALYLCASSRDRGMETQYFGPGTRLLVL.

This clone appeared once. This rearrangement joins TRBV27 to TRBJ1-1; D is possibly TRBD1 (5 bases). The germline V gene encodes CDR1 MNHEY and CDR2 SMNVEV (reference sequence). The V end lost 4 bases, the J end lost 7 bases, and 13 bases lay between the germline ends. The CDR3 length is 13 residues. The chain's CDR3 is CASSSTVAGEAFF. The CDR3 coding sequence is TGTGCCAGCAGTTCGACAGTTGCCGGTGAAGCTTTCTTT.

The gene calls are TRBV30 and TRBJ2-3, with TRBD1 as a possible D gene (6 bases). The CDR3 runs to 13 residues. Germline V gives CDR1 GTSNPN, CDR2 SVGIG (reference sequence). V lost 0 bases and J 4 bases, leaving 8 bases between the germline ends. The CDR3 loop reads CAWSVKGADTQYF. DNA of the CDR3: TGTGCCTGGAGTGTTAAGGGGGCAGATACGCAGTATTTT.

The chain has TRBV14 and TRBJ2-1; tentative D call: TRBD1 (5 bases). The CDR3 totals 18 residues. Looked up from germline, CDR1 is SGHDN and CDR2 is FVKESK. Trimming stripped 6 bases from V and 1 base from J, with 22 bases between. The CDR3 nucleotides are TGTGCCAGCAGTCAAAGGGGCCGCCCATTTCTTTCCTACAATGAGCAGTTCTTC. It is translated as CASSQRGRPFLSYNEQFF.

The V gene is TRBV5-1, the J gene TRBJ2-7; the D gene is possibly TRBD2 (7 bases). From germline, CDR1 is SGHRS and CDR2 YFSETQ. The CDR3 is 15 residues long. Trimming stripped 4 bases from V and 5 bases from J, with 19 bases between. The CDR3 loop reads CASSPRQGGDNEQYF. For the CDR3, the DNA is TGCGCCAGCAGCCCAAGACAAGGGGGGGACAACGAGCAGTACTTC.

V and J are TRBV28 and TRBJ1-5; D possibly corresponds to TRBD1 (5 bases). Between the trimmed V and J ends, which lost 5 bases and 7 bases, there was a span of 15 bases. The CDR3 is 14 residues long. Per the germline V gene, CDR1 is MDHEN and CDR2 is SYDVKM. This CDR3 reads CASSPEGWGQPQHF. The CDR3 DNA reads TGTGCCAGCAGTCCGGAGGGATGGGGGCAGCCCCAGCATTTT.

The chain links TRBV7-2 to TRBJ1-2, with no clear D. Looked up from germline, CDR1 is SGHTA and CDR2 is FQGNSA. V gave up 2 bases and J gave up 4 bases, with 11 bases separating them. This CDR3 has 14 residues. CDR3: CASSLLAPGYGYTF. CDR3 in DNA: TGTGCCAGCAGCTTATTGGCCCCTGGCTATGGCTACACCTTC.